This is a list of T cell receptor beta chains from one sample in a study of shared clonotypes between healthy human individuals. Produced via immunoSEQ multiplex PCR; TCRdb's table is partial and in-frame only. Of a few hundred thousand clones detected, around three quarters appear once; the ten largest clones hold over 9.5%. What was sequenced was PBMCs. The receptors originated from a woman between 35 and 50 years old in good health. Some clones in this sample may be carry-over from other donors' samples. CDR3s include the opening cysteine and the closing phenylalanine or tryptophan. D genes are given only for firm matches. Rows may omit the clone size; those that give it use once, few, many or a size class.

J | V | size | D | CDR3 | DNA
TRBJ1-1 | TRBV7-9 | once | - | CASSFAGTPEAFF | TGTGCCAGCAGCTTCGCCGGGACACCCGAAGCTTTCTTT
TRBJ2-7 | TRBV5-4 | - | TRBD2 | CASSNYLSGGEQYF | TGTGCCAGCAGTAACTATCTTAGCGGGGGGGAGCAGTACTTC
TRBJ2-1 | TRBV19 | - | TRBD2 | CASRPKLETTSDEQFF | TGTGCCAGTAGGCCCAAACTTGAAACGACTAGCGACGAGCAGTTCTTC
TRBJ2-1 | TRBV18 | - | TRBD2 | CASSPASGRASNEQFF | TGTGCCAGCTCACCAGCTAGCGGGAGGGCTTCTAATGAGCAGTTCTTC
TRBJ2-7 | TRBV15 | - | TRBD2 | CATSRDLTSGTYEQYF | TGTGCCACCAGCAGAGATCTAACTAGCGGAACTTACGAGCAGTACTTC
TRBJ2-3 | TRBV5-1 | - | - | CASSLGSYTDTQYF | TGCGCCAGCAGCTTAGGGTCCTACACAGATACGCAGTATTTT
TRBJ1-2 | TRBV19 | - | - | CASSSAWVVSGYTF | TGTGCCAGCTCATCCGCGTGGGTAGTCTCTGGCTACACCTTC
TRBJ2-7 | TRBV4-1 | many | TRBD1 | CASSQDSGTGRYEQYF | TGCGCCAGCAGCCAAGATTCAGGGACAGGGAGGTACGAGCAGTACTTC
TRBJ2-2 | TRBV21-1 | - | - | CATGGRATGELFF | TGTGCCACCGGAGGTAGGGCTACCGGGGAGCTGTTTTTT
TRBJ1-1 | TRBV20-1 | - | - | CSARVGAEAFF | TGCAGTGCTAGGGTGGGAGCTGAAGCTTTCTTT
TRBJ2-3 | TRBV5-4 | - | - | CASSLAGGISSDTQYF | TGTGCCAGCAGCTTGGCTGGGGGAATTAGTTCTGATACGCAGTATTTT
TRBJ2-5 | TRBV9 | - | - | CASSDGGSVETQYF | TGTGCCAGCAGCGATGGAGGGTCGGTTGAGACCCAGTACTTC
TRBJ2-7 | TRBV18 | - | TRBD1 | CASRRTGDYEQYF | TGTGCCAGCCGACGGACAGGGGACTACGAGCAGTACTTC
TRBJ2-1 | TRBV7-3 | - | - | CASSSIGGDTAYNEQFF | TGTGCCAGCAGCTCCATTGGGGGGGACACCGCCTACAATGAGCAGTTCTTC
TRBJ1-2 | TRBV27 | few | - | CASSPRQANYGYTF | TGTGCCAGCAGCCCCCGACAGGCTAACTATGGCTACACCTTC
TRBJ2-1 | TRBV11-2 | - | - | CASSLGGRNYNEQFF | TGTGCCAGCAGCTTAGGGGGACGGAACTACAATGAGCAGTTCTTC
TRBJ2-5 | TRBV9 | - | TRBD2 | CASSVNSGVGQETQYF | TGTGCCAGCAGCGTAAACAGCGGGGTTGGCCAAGAGACCCAGTACTTC
TRBJ1-4 | TRBV5-1 | few | - | CASSLLRAGQNEKLFF | TGCGCCAGCAGCTTATTACGGGCAGGGCAAAATGAAAAACTGTTTTTT
TRBJ1-4 | TRBV30 | - | TRBD1 | CAWMRQGIGLREKLFF | TGTGCCTGGATGAGACAGGGTATAGGTCTTCGCGAAAAACTGTTTTTT
TRBJ2-2 | TRBV5-1 | - | TRBD2 | CASSVSGRSQAGELFF | TGCGCCAGCAGTGTTAGCGGGAGAAGCCAAGCCGGGGAGCTGTTTTTT
TRBJ1-5 | TRBV19 | - | - | CASSTPGRRNQPQHF | TGTGCCAGTAGTACCCCGGGGCGTCGAAATCAGCCCCAGCATTTT
TRBJ1-5 | TRBV30 | - | - | CAWRDGAGNQPQHF | TGTGCCTGGAGAGATGGGGCCGGGAATCAGCCCCAGCATTTT
TRBJ2-3 | TRBV30 | - | - | CAWSFRGTDTQYF | TGTGCCTGGAGTTTCAGGGGCACAGATACGCAGTATTTT
TRBJ2-7 | TRBV7-8 | - | - | CASSYDRARQYF | TGTGCCAGCAGCTATGACAGAGCACGGCAGTACTTC
TRBJ2-2 | TRBV7-9 | - | - | CASSLSRTLGTGELFF | TGTGCCAGCAGCTTAAGTCGGACCCTTGGCACCGGGGAGCTGTTTTTT
TRBJ2-7 | TRBV7-2 | - | - | CASSPRRTSYEQYF | TGTGCCAGCAGCCCGCGCCGAACCTCCTACGAGCAGTACTTC
TRBJ2-5 | TRBV18 | - | - | CASSPQGVQETQYF | TGTGCCAGCTCACCTCAAGGTGTCCAAGAGACCCAGTACTTC
TRBJ2-2 | TRBV29-1 | - | TRBD2 | CSVEGLADTNTGELFF | TGCAGCGTTGAAGGGCTAGCGGATACGAACACCGGGGAGCTGTTTTTT
TRBJ1-6 | TRBV6-1 | - | - | CASVWRVRNSPLHF | TGTGCCAGCGTGTGGAGGGTAAGGAATTCACCCCTCCACTTT